Listed here are 18 T cell receptor beta chains from one sample, sequenced in a study of blood T cell repertoires in COVID-19. Sequencing was performed with immunoSEQ multiplex PCR; in TCRdb, only in-frame clones are kept and a portion is missing. The sample records more than 150,000 clones, about 80% being singletons. Sequenced material: PBMCs or T cells enriched from blood (not recorded which). The receptors here all came from a man aged 50 to 60 who had recovered from COVID-19.

The J gene is TRBJ2-3, the V gene TRBV4-1; TRBD2 might be the D (5 bases). V lost 0 bases to trimming and J lost 4 bases, with 11 bases between them. The germline V gene has CDR1 MGHRA and CDR2 YSYEKL. There are 15 residues in the CDR3. The CDR3 DNA is TGCGCCAGCAGCCAAGATAGCGCCTTTCCAGATACGCAGTATTTT. Its protein is CASSQDSAFPDTQYF.

The chain combines TRBV5-1 with TRBJ1-4, with D possibly matching TRBD1 (5 bases). Germline CDR1 and CDR2: SGHRS and YFSETQ. V was clipped by 0 bases and J by 2 bases, with 8 bases between them. The length of the CDR3 is 15 residues. CDR3 protein: CASSLVGTTNEKLFF. In DNA form, the CDR3 reads TGCGCCAGCAGCTTGGTGGGGACTACTAATGAAAAACTGTTTTTT.

J is TRBJ2-7 and V is TRBV12-3 or TRBV12-4; 11 bases match TRBD2. The CDR3 loop spans 13 amino acids. With 7 bases clipped from V and 7 bases from J, the junction kept 6 bases outside the gene matches. The CDR3 loop is CASTRLAGGEQYF. The CDR3 nucleotides read TGTGCCAGCACTCGCCTAGCGGGAGGAGAGCAGTACTTC.

The chain joins TRBV6-1 to TRBJ1-5; D gene unclear. CDR1 and CDR2 from the germline V gene are MNHNS and SASEGT. The CDR3 is made up of 16 amino acids. Trimming stripped 3 bases from V and 6 bases from J, with 18 bases between. The CDR3 loop is CASSDHLKTSSQPQHF. The CDR3 region has the DNA TGTGCCAGCAGTGATCACCTTAAAACGAGTAGTCAGCCCCAGCATTTT.

This sequence joins TRBV19 and TRBJ1-5, with D possibly TRBD1 on 5 matching bases. V dropped 6 bases and J dropped 0 bases, with 9 bases sitting between them. Germline CDR1 LNHDA, CDR2 SQIVND (reference sequence). This CDR3 has 14 residues. The CDR3 loop is CASRRDSSNQPQHF. DNA of the CDR3: TGTGCCAGTAGACGAGACAGTAGCAATCAGCCCCAGCATTTT. Together with reference TRBV19 and TRBJ1-5, the CDR3 gives the full variable domain: DGGITQSPKYLFRKEGQNVTLSCEQNLNHDAMYWYRQDPGQGLRLIYYSQIVNDFQKGDIAEGYSVSREKKESFPLTVTSAQKNPTAFYLCASRRDSSNQPQHFGDGTRLSIL.

A remark on this clone: Sequence at one end of the junction differs from germline and may be a read error. The chain recombines TRBV5-6 with TRBJ1-2, with D possibly TRBD1 on 6 matching bases. The CDR3 consists of 13 residues. Germline CDR1 is SGHDT and CDR2 is YYEEEE. CDR3 sequence (DNA): TGTGCCAGCAGTTTGGACAGAAACTATGGCTACACCTTC. Protein product: CASSLDRNYGYTF.

The chain carries TRBV6-5 and TRBJ1-6; D remains unclear. Trimming removed 0 bases from V and 9 bases from J, with 12 bases in between. This CDR3 comprises 15 residues. The germline gives CDR1 MNHEY, CDR2 SVGAGI. The CDR3 loop reads CASSYSREALSPLHF. Written as DNA, the CDR3 is TGTGCCAGCAGTTACTCGCGGGAGGCGCTTTCACCCCTCCACTTT.

The chain is built from TRBV5-1 and TRBJ1-2, with D unresolved. V was pared by 0 bases and J by 3 bases, with 9 bases between. Germline V CDR1 and CDR2: SGHRS, YFSETQ. The CDR3 runs to 14 residues. The CDR3 coding sequence is TGCGCCAGCAGCTTGGCCATGGCGGACTATGGCTACACCTTC. Translated: CASSLAMADYGYTF.

This clone has a single count. The rearrangement links TRBV5-1 to TRBJ2-3; D might be TRBD2 (5 bases). The V and J ends lost 0 bases and 0 bases respectively, with 11 bases between them. Per germline, CDR1 SGHRS and CDR2 YFSETQ. The CDR3 covers 16 residues. CDR3 nucleotides: TGCGCCAGCAGCTTGGCTAGCCGGGCTAGCACAGATACGCAGTATTTT. This codes for CASSLASRASTDTQYF.

J is TRBJ2-5 and V is TRBV5-4; D gene unclear. The V end was cut by 0 bases, the J end by 5 bases, with 5 bases between. Germline CDR1 reads SGHNT; CDR2 reads YYREEE (reference sequence). CDR3 length: 12 residues. The CDR3 DNA reads TGTGCCAGCAGCTTGGCCGGGGAGACCCAGTACTTC. Translation: CASSLAGETQYF.

V is TRBV7-3 and J is TRBJ2-2, with no clear D. Trimming pared 3 bases from V and 5 bases from J, leaving 7 bases between. The CDR3 loop spans 13 amino acids. From germline, CDR1 is SGHTA and CDR2 FQGTGA. This CDR3 is CASSFSGTGELFF. CDR3 bases: TGTGCCAGCAGCTTCTCCGGGACCGGGGAGCTGTTTTTT.

J is TRBJ2-3 and V is TRBV7-9, with D possibly being TRBD2 (5 bases). V lost 5 bases to trimming and J lost 0 bases, with 9 bases between them. The V gene's germline CDR1 is SEHNR and CDR2 FQNEAQ (reference sequence). This CDR3 is 14 amino acids long. This chain's CDR3 is CASSLGVSTDTQYF. The DNA of the CDR3 is TGTGCCAGCAGCCTCGGGGTCAGCACAGATACGCAGTATTTT. Complete variable domain (other parts from reference TRBV7-9 and TRBJ2-3): DTGVSQNPRHKITKRGQNVTFRCDPISEHNRLYWYRQTLGQGPEFLTYFQNEAQLEKSRLLSDRFSAERPKGSFSTLEIQRTEQGDSAMYLCASSLGVSTDTQYFGPGTRLTVL.

As DNA, the CDR3 is TGTGCCAGCAGTTTACAACAGGGCGAGTCAACTAATGAAAAACTGTTTTTT. Protein: CASSLQQGESTNEKLFF. The chain joins TRBV27 to TRBJ1-4; possibly TRBD1 for D (6 bases). The V gene lost 2 bases and the J gene lost 0 bases, with 13 bases spanning the gap. The CDR3 contains 17 residues. Germline CDR1 reads MNHEY; CDR2 reads SMNVEV (reference sequence). The full variable domain, rest sourced from reference TRBV27 and TRBJ1-4, is EAQVTQNPRYLITVTGKKLTVTCSQNMNHEYMSWYRQDPGLGLRQIYYSMNVEVTDKGDVPEGYKVSRKEKRNFPLILESPSPNQTSLYFCASSLQQGESTNEKLFFGSGTQLSVL.

V is TRBV27 and J is TRBJ2-7; 7 bases align to TRBD2. The germline CDR1 and CDR2 sequences are MNHEY and SMNVEV (reference sequence). V was clipped by 1 base and J by 1 base; unmatched bases: 4. The length of the CDR3 is 15 residues. CDR3 residues: CASSLWGGNSYEQYF. For the CDR3, the DNA is TGTGCCAGCAGTTTATGGGGGGGAAATTCCTACGAGCAGTACTTC.

The chain has TRBV6-5 and TRBJ2-1; TRBD1 might be the D (6 bases). Trimming removed 7 bases from V and 3 bases from J, with 7 bases in between. Germline assignment: CDR1 MNHEY and CDR2 SVGAGI. The CDR3 loop spans 12 amino acids. CDR3 nucleotide sequence: TGTGCCAGCAAACAGGGCTACAATGAGCAGTTCTTC. It is translated as CASKQGYNEQFF.

The V call is TRBV5-6, the J call TRBJ2-2, with TRBD1 matching 7 bases. The CDR3 is 16 residues long. The V segment lost 1 base and the J segment 0 bases; nucleotides outside the gene matches: 3. CDR1 SGHDT and CDR2 YYEEEE come from the germline V gene. This CDR3 reads CASSLPGTANTGELFF. CDR3 DNA: TGTGCCAGCAGCTTGCCCGGGACAGCGAACACCGGGGAGCTGTTTTTT.

This clone was counted a single time. V usage is TRBV18 and J usage is TRBJ2-3; TRBD2 matches at 12 bases. Per the germline V gene, CDR1 is KGHSH and CDR2 is LQKENI. V trimming: 2 bases; J trimming: 4 bases; junction bases outside the gene matches: 7. The CDR3 is 17 amino acids. The CDR3 DNA is TGTGCCAGCTCACCAAGGACTAGCGGGGAGTTCTCAGATACGCAGTATTTT. It translates to CASSPRTSGEFSDTQYF.

The chain is built from TRBV3-1 (or the pseudogene TRBV3-2) and TRBJ1-1; D is uncertain. V dropped 5 bases and J dropped 1 base, with 11 bases sitting between them. The CDR3 is 14 residues long. Per the germline V gene, CDR1 is LGHDT and CDR2 is YNNKEL (reference sequence). The CDR3 here is CASSFTGGNTEAFF. CDR3 DNA: TGTGCCAGCAGCTTTACTGGAGGGAACACTGAAGCTTTCTTT.